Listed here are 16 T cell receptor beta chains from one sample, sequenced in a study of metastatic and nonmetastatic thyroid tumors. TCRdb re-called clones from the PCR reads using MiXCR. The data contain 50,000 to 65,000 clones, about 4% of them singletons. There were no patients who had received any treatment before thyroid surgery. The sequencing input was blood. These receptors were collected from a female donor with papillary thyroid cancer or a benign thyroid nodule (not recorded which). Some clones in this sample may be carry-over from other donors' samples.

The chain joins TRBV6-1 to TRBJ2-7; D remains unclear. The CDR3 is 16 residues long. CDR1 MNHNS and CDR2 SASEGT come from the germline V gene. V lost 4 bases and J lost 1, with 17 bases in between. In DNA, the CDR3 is TGTGCCAGCAGTGCCCTGAAGGGCCCTCGGTCCTACGAGCAGTACTTC. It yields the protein CASSALKGPRSYEQYF.

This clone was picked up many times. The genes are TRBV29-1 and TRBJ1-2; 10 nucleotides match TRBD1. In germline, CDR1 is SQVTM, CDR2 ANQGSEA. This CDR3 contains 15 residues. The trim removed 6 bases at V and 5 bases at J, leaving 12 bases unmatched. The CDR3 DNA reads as TGCAGCGTCCAGGGACAGGGGTCCTCCGGATATGGCTACACCTTC. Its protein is CSVQGQGSSGYGYTF.

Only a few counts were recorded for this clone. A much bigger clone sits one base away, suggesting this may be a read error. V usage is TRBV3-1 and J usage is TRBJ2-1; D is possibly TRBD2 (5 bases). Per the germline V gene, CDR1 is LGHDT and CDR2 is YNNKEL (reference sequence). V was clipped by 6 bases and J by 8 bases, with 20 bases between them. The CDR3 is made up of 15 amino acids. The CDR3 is CASRRWGAPCDEQFF. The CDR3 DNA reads TGTGCCAGCAGGCGGTGGGGAGCCCCATGTGATGAGCAGTTCTTC.

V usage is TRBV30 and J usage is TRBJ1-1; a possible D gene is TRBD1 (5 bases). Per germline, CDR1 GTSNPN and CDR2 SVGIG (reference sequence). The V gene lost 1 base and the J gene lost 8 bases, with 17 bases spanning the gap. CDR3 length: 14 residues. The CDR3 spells CAWSGGRDPGEAFF. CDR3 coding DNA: TGTGCCTGGAGTGGGGGCAGGGATCCAGGAGAAGCTTTCTTT.

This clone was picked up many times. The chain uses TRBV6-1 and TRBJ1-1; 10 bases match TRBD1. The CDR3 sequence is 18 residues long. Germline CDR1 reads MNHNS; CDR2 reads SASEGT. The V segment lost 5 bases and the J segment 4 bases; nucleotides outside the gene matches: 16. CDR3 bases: TGTGCCAGCAGTCGACATGGGACAGGGGAAGGTTGGGGCACTGAAGCTTTCTTT. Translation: CASSRHGTGEGWGTEAFF.

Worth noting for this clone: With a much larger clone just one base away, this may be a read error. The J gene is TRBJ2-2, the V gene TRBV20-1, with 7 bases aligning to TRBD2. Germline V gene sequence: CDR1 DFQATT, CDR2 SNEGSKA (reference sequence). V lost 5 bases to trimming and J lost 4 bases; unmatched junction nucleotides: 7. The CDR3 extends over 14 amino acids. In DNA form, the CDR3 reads TGCAGTGCTGGGTGGGGGGGTAGCACCGGGGAGCTGTTTTTT. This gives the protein CSAGWGGSTGELFF.

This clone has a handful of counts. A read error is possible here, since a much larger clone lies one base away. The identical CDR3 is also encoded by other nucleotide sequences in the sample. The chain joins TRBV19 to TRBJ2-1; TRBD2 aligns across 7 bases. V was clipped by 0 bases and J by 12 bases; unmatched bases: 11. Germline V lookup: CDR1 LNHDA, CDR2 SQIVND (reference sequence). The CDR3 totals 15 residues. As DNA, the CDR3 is TGTGCCAGTAGTATAGATCTCCGTGCCCCGGGGGGGCAGTTCTTC. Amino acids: CASSIDLRAPGGQFF.

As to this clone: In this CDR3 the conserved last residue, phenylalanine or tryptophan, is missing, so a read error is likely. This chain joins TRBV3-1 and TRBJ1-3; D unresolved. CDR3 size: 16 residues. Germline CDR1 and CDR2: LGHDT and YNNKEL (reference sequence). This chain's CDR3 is CASSQETMNSGNTIYC. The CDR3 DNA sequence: TGTGCGAGCAGCCAAGAAACGATGAACTCTGGAAACACCATATATTGT.

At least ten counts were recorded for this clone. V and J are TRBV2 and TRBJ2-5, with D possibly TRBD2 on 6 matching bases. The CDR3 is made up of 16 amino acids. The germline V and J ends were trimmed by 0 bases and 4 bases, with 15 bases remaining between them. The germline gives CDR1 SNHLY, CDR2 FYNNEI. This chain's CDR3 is CASSEAYGLARETQYF. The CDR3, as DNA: TGTGCCAGCAGTGAAGCGTATGGGCTAGCGCGAGAGACCCAGTACTTC.

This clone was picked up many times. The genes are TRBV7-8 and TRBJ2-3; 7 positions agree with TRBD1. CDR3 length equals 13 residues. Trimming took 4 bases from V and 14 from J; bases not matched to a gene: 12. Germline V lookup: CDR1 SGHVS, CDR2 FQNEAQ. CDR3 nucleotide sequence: TGTGCCAGCAGCTCCATGGACAGGCCACTCGGGTATTTT. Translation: CASSSMDRPLGYF.

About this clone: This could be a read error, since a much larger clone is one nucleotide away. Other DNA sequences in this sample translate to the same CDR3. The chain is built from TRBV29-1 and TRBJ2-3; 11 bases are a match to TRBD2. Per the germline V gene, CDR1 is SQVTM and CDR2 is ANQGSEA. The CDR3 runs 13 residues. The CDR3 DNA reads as TGCGCGGGGCTAGCGGGAGGTGTGGATACTCAGTATTTT. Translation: CAGLAGGVDTQYF.

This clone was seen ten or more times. CDR3 coding DNA: TGCAGCGTCTCTAGCGGGGAAAATGAGCAGTTCTTC. Protein product: CSVSSGENEQFF. The chain joins TRBV29-1 to TRBJ2-1, with 9 bases lining up with TRBD2. In germline, CDR1 is SQVTM, CDR2 ANQGSEA. Trimming removed 6 bases from V and 7 bases from J; junction bases left unmatched: 4. The CDR3 spans 12 residues.

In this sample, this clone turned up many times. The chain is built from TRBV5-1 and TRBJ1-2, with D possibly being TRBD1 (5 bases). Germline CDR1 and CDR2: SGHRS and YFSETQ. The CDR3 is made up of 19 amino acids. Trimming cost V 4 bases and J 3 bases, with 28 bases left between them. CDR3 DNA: TGCGCCAGCAGCCCGACCCCGAGACAGTTGGGCCGCCGGGACTATGGCTACACCTTC. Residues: CASSPTPRQLGRRDYGYTF.

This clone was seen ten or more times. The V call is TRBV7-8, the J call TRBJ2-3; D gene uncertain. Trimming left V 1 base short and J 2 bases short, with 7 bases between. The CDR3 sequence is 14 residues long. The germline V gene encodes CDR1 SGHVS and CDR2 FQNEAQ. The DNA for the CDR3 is TGTGCCAGCAGCTTAGTTGTGGACACAGATACGCAGTATTTT. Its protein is CASSLVVDTDTQYF.

The DNA for the CDR3 is TGTGCCAGCAGTGATAAGCTGGGGAGCACAGATACGCAGTATTTT. Amino acids: CASSDKLGSTDTQYF. The rearrangement uses TRBV2 and TRBJ2-3, with D hard to call. Trimming shortened V by 3 bases and J by 0 bases, and 10 bases separated the two germline ends. From germline, CDR1 is SNHLY and CDR2 FYNNEI. The CDR3 has 15 residues.

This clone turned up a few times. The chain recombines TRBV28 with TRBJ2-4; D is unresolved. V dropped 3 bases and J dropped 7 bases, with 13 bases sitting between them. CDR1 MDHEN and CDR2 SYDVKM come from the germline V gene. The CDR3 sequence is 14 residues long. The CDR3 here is CASSLGPPRNIQYF. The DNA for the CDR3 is TGTGCCAGCAGTTTGGGCCCCCCGCGTAACATTCAGTACTTC.